A selection of T cell receptor beta chains follows, all from one sample in a study of blood T cell repertoires in COVID-19. Libraries were prepared by immunoSEQ multiplex PCR; TCRdb keeps only in-frame clonotypes and omits some of them. The sample comprises about 270,000 clones, around 82% of which are singletons, and less than 4% rests with the top ten. Sequenced input: peripheral blood. Receptor source: a woman younger than 35 with acute or convalescent COVID-19. Each CDR3 is given with its conserved first and last residue. A D gene is named only where the DNA matches it firmly. Expanded clones are given a class, and other clones once, few, many or no size at all.

>TRBV7-8|TRBJ1-2|NA|NA
CASSMDSYGYTF
TGTGCCAGCAGCATGGACAGCTATGGCTACACCTTC
>TRBV7-2|TRBJ2-5|TRBD2|few
CASSTSGRETQYF
TGTGCCAGCAGCACTAGCGGGAGGGAGACCCAGTACTTC
>TRBV2|TRBJ2-3|TRBD2|NA
CASARLAGFNTQYF
TGTGCCAGCGCTAGACTAGCGGGGTTCAATACGCAGTATTTT
>TRBV7-2|TRBJ2-3|NA|NA
CASSFRVFSTDTQYF
TGTGCCAGCAGCTTCCGGGTTTTTAGCACAGATACGCAGTATTTT
>TRBV6-6|TRBJ1-4|NA|NA
CASREDNEKLFF
TGTGCCAGCAGAGAGGATAATGAAAAACTGTTTTTT
>TRBV6-5|TRBJ1-6|TRBD1|NA
CASTRDRPNSPLHF
TGTGCCAGCACCCGGGACAGACCCAATTCACCCCTCCACTTT
>TRBV5-6|TRBJ2-1|TRBD2|NA
CASSFLGTSGRGEQFF
TGTGCCAGCAGCTTCTTAGGGACTAGCGGGAGGGGTGAGCAGTTCTTC
>TRBV14|TRBJ2-3|TRBD2|few
CASSTLAGGMVTQYF
TGTGCCAGCAGCACGCTAGCGGGAGGGATGGTTACGCAGTATTTT
>TRBV7-2|TRBJ2-1|TRBD2|NA
CASSSPAGNEQFF
TGTGCCAGCAGCTCTCCAGCGGGAAATGAGCAGTTCTTC
>TRBV29-1|TRBJ1-1|NA|NA
CSGQVNMNTEAFF
TGCAGCGGGCAGGTAAACATGAACACTGAAGCTTTCTTT
>TRBV27|TRBJ1-5|TRBD1|NA
CASSSLRQGAFNQPQHF
TGTGCCAGCAGTAGTCTCCGACAGGGGGCTTTTAATCAGCCCCAGCATTTT
>TRBV19|TRBJ1-2|NA|NA
CASSRVGDYGYTF
TGTGCCAGTAGTCGGGTCGGAGACTATGGCTACACCTTC
>TRBV7-9|TRBJ1-1|NA|once
CASSFLGMNTEAFF
TGTGCCAGCAGCTTTCTAGGTATGAACACTGAAGCTTTCTTT
>TRBV4-3|TRBJ2-7|NA|NA
CASSQGTPSEQYF
TGCGCCAGCAGCCAAGGTACGCCTAGCGAGCAGTACTTC
>TRBV6-2/TRBV6-3|TRBJ1-1|NA|NA
CASSYMRPGTEAFF
TGTGCCAGCAGTTACATGAGGCCGGGCACTGAAGCTTTCTTT
>TRBV7-9|TRBJ1-1|NA|NA
CASNRARELTEAFF
TGTGCCAGCAACAGGGCCAGGGAATTGACTGAAGCTTTCTTT
>TRBV3-1/TRBV3-2|TRBJ1-4|NA|NA
CASSQVAGTINEKLFF
TGTGCCAGCAGCCAAGTTGCAGGGACAATCAATGAAAAACTGTTTTTT
>TRBV4-2|TRBJ2-3|TRBD1|NA
CASSQFWGQEGPSTDTQYF
TGTGCCAGCAGCCAATTCTGGGGACAGGAGGGTCCTAGCACAGATACGCAGTATTTT
>TRBV30|TRBJ2-5|NA|NA
CAWSNYQETQYF
TGTGCCTGGAGTAACTACCAAGAGACCCAGTACTTC
>TRBV5-5|TRBJ2-1|TRBD2|NA
CASRSQPGLVIHEQFF
TGTGCCAGCAGGTCTCAACCGGGACTAGTGATCCATGAGCAGTTCTTC
>TRBV12-5|TRBJ1-2|NA|NA
CASGFPLGAPNYGYTF
TGTGCTAGTGGTTTCCCCCTTGGGGCTCCTAACTATGGCTACACCTTC
>TRBV5-1|TRBJ2-1|TRBD1|NA
CASSKTGGGFYNEQFF
TGCGCCAGCAGCAAGACAGGGGGCGGCTTCTACAATGAGCAGTTCTTC
>TRBV7-2|TRBJ2-4|NA|NA
CASSSQETKNIQYF
TGTGCCAGCAGCTCACAGGAAACCAAAAACATTCAGTACTTC
>TRBV5-4|TRBJ2-5|NA|once
CASTGLGQSVETQYF
TGTGCCAGCACCGGACTTGGACAGTCAGTCGAGACCCAGTACTTC
>TRBV30|TRBJ2-7|TRBD2|NA
CAWSVAGDEQYF
TGTGCCTGGAGCGTAGCGGGAGACGAGCAGTACTTC
>TRBV19|TRBJ2-1|NA|few
CASSIGGDYNEQFF
TGTGCCAGTAGTATCGGAGGTGACTACAATGAGCAGTTCTTC
>TRBV10-3|TRBJ2-1|TRBD2|NA
CAIRLAGANEQFF
TGTGCCATCAGACTAGCGGGAGCCAATGAGCAGTTCTTC
>TRBV5-6|TRBJ2-2|TRBD2|NA
CASSFGTILYTGELFF
TGTGCCAGCAGCTTTGGGACTATCCTGTACACCGGGGAGCTGTTTTTT
>TRBV9|TRBJ2-7|NA|NA
CASSPQGSSYEQYF
TGTGCCAGCAGCCCTCAGGGGAGCTCCTACGAGCAGTACTTC